This TCR beta chain emerged from a study of T cells in localized non-small cell lung cancer. Some clones are missing from TCRdb's copy, which holds only in-frame ones; the method was immunoSEQ multiplex PCR. The sample has approximately 30,000 clones; nearly 90% are singletons. A note on this clone: Its antigen remains unidentified.

Points from the study as a whole: Analysis by sequencing included only one tumor region, so heterogeneity remains possible. Uninvolved nearby lung showed the greatest T cell clonality, exceeding that found in tumor. Across samples, adjacent lung featured a median approximately 56 of the top 100 tumor clones. In the blood, greater T cell density corresponded to longer overall survival.

V lost 5 bases to trimming and J lost 6 bases; unmatched junction nucleotides: 8. The germline V gene has CDR1 LNHDA and CDR2 SQIVND (reference sequence). This CDR3 has 15 residues. The V call is TRBV19, the J call TRBJ2-1; 9 nucleotides agree with TRBD2. The sequence was collected from a woman between 35 and 75 years old with stage III lung adenocarcinoma. Here the sequenced sample was peripheral blood mononuclear cells, taken before any cancer treatment. DNA of the CDR3: TGTGCCAGTAGTCCCGGTTTAGCGGGAGCCAATGAGCAGTTCTTC. It yields the protein CASSPGLAGANEQFF.